This TCR beta chain comes out of a study of blood T cell repertoires in COVID-19 (dated by TCRdb to 2020 to 2021). Looking at the study overall: Collaborator samples came from the United States, Italy and Spain and covered acute and convalescent phases of COVID-19. The material from the prospective study consisted of cDNA or gDNA derived from T cells, B-cell-depleted T cells, or PBMCs. The dataset comprised deeply sampled blood TCRbeta repertoires from subjects exposed to, actively infected with, or recovered from COVID-19. The repertoires were released in a freely available public database meant as a resource for research on the immune response to SARS-CoV-2. Samples were obtained from the ongoing ImmuneRACE study (first 160 participants) and from over 1,000 subjects provided by 6 global collaborators. A de-identified subject ID, COVID-19 status, age in years and sex were almost always included in the sample metadata. Where available, HLA class I and class II types were obtained from metadata supplied by the sample provider rather than from assay-based typing. Overall results and qualifications from the work: The quantity of clinical and demographic metadata differed by source and by participant and was supplied without curation.

Inclusive of the bounding cysteine and phenylalanine, the CDR3 is 14 residues long. Only CDR3 DNA is held: 42 bases, read in frame from base 1. Clipping removes 2 bases from V and 7 bases from J, with 3 as the unmatched junction base count. According to the germline V gene, CDR1 reads MGHRA and CDR2 reads YSYEKL. The immunoSEQ Assay, a bias-controlled multiplex PCR, was used to amplify TCRbeta CDR3 regions from genomic DNA. In the paper's pipeline: The number of nucleated cells in each sample was estimated by amplification of reference gene primers within the assay. To quantify the absolute abundance of each unique TCRbeta CDR3 rearrangement, sequence reads were collapsed and filtered. Productive Simpson clonality was computed per sample as the square root of Simpson's diversity index over productive rearrangements. TCRdb re-hosts the immuneACCESS table, in-frame sequences only. Its copies lack some clones; in the studies checked, an unresolved V gene accounts for under half of them, and the cause for the rest is not known. V and J calls and clone size are given by that table; D and trimming were obtained from the DNA. The sample yields a few hundred thousand clones; about 88% were counted once. Clones ranked in the top ten supply 6.5% to 8.5% of the sample.

This clone was seen more than once but under ten times. No cognate antigen has been identified for it. Base qualities are not at hand, and no much larger clone is one base apart. In the prospective study, participants were about 18 to 89 years old, resided in 20 to 30 geographic areas of the United States, and were enrolled through a virtual design. In the prospective study, participants were assigned to cohorts based on the clinical history participants reported in a screening survey and a study questionnaire. Recovered participants in ImmuneRACE Cohort 3 were defined as having two consecutive negative NP/OP PCR tests, clearance from a healthcare professional, or resolution of symptoms. In the prospective study, mobile phlebotomists collected whole blood, serum and a nasopharyngeal or oropharyngeal swab from each participant. Prospective study participants could optionally give additional blood draws and questionnaires over an approximately two-month period. Blood samples from the prospective study were shipped frozen or at room temperature prior to DNA extraction.

The TCR was taken from a woman aged 60-75 years who had recovered from COVID-19. Sequenced sample: PBMCs or T cells enriched from blood (not recorded which). The chain was built from TRBV4-1 and TRBJ2-2; 8 of the junction bases match TRBD1. The bases are TGCGCCAGCAGCCAACGGACAGGGAACGGGGAGCTGTTTTTT. It encodes CASSQRTGNGELFF.